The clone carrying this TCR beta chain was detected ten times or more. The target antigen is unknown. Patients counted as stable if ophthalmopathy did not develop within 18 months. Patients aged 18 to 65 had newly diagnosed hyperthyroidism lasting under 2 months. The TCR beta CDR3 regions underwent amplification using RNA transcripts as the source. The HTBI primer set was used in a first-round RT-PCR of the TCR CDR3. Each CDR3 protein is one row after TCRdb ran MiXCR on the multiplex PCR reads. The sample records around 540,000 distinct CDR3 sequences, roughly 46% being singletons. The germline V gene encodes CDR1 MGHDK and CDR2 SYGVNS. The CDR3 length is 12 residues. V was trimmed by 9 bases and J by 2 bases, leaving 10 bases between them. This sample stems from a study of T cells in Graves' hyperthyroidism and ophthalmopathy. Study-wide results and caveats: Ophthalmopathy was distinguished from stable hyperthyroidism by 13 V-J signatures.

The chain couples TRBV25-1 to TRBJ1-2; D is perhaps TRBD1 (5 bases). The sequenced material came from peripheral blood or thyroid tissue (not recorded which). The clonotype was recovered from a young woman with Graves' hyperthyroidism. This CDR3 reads CASQDRNYGYTF. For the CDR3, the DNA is TGTGCCAGTCAAGACAGAAACTATGGCTACACCTTC.